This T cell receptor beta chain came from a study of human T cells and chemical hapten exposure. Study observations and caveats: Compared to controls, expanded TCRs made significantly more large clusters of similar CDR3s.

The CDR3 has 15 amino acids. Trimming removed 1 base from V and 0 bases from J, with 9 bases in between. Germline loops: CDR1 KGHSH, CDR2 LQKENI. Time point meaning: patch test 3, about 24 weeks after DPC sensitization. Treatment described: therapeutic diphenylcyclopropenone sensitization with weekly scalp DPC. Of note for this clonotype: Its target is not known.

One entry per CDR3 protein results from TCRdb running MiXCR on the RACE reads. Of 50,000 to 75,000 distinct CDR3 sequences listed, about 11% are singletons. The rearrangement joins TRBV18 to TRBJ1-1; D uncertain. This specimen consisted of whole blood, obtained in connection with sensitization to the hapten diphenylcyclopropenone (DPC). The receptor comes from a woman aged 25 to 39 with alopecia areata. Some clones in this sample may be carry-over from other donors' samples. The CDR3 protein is CASSPRIDMNTEAFF. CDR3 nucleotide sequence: TGTGCCAGCTCACCACGAATAGACATGAACACTGAAGCTTTCTTT.